The TCR beta chain under discussion was sequenced for a study of chemoradiotherapy in HPV16-positive cancers. Findings and caveats of the study: Candidate HPV-specific clones and E7-related TCR motifs grew in tumor during treatment. Only a couple of HPV16-positive patients supplied the functional HPV-specificity definition.

Note on this clone: Its target is not known.

Trimming removed 0 bases from V and 9 bases from J, with 16 bases in between. CDR1 SGHTS and CDR2 YDEGEE come from the germline V gene. The CDR3 spans 14 residues. Using immunoSEQ multiplex PCR, the repertoire was profiled, and TCRdb retains in-frame clones only, with some absent. The top ten hold about 9.1% of the sample, which has about 9,200 clones, approximately 78% seen once. The TCR sequence derives from a human donor with HPV-associated anogenital cancer. The chain employs TRBV5-8 and TRBJ2-7; D is unresolved. The specimen was collected from a patient who underwent chemoradiotherapy. CDR3 loop: CASSLDPGATWQYF. The CDR3 bases are TGTGCCAGCAGCTTGGATCCAGGCGCGACTTGGCAGTACTTC.